These 26 T cell receptor beta chains share one sample of origin, sequenced in a study of shared clonotypes between healthy human individuals (dated by TCRdb to the early 2020s). The library was prepared using the immunoSEQ multiplex PCR assay. TCRdb obtained this table from immuneACCESS and retained in-frame rearrangements with V and J assigned. These tables miss some clones; where compared with another copy, unresolved V genes account for less than half of the shortfall, and the remainder is unexplained. A total of some 2,500,000 clones appear in this sample, less than 95% of them only once. Around 0.38% of the sample comes from the top ten. The specimen sequenced was naive CD4+ T cells from PBMCs. This specimen's cell subset or site label, interpreted: CD45RA+ positively selected. The receptors stem from a man younger than 30 in good health. Some clones in this sample may be carry-over from other donors' samples.

The chain is built from TRBV2 and TRBJ2-2; 9 bases match TRBD1. The CDR3 runs to 16 residues. Germline CDR1 is SNHLY and CDR2 is FYNNEI. Unmatched junction bases numbered 15, after V lost 10 bases and J lost 6 bases. CDR3 sequence: CAIEAGTGNSAGELFF. In nucleotides, the CDR3 is TGTGCCATAGAGGCCGGGACAGGGAACTCGGCCGGGGAGCTGTTTTTT.

The gene calls are TRBV2 and TRBJ1-5; 8 bases fit TRBD1. The length of the CDR3 is 16 residues. Germline V lookup: CDR1 SNHLY, CDR2 FYNNEI. J lost 4 bases, V lost 6 bases, and 11 bases had no gene match. CDR3 in amino acids: CASSVEGQGLNQPQHF. The CDR3 bases are TGTGCCAGCAGCGTAGAAGGACAGGGCCTAAATCAGCCCCAGCATTTT.

This rearrangement joins TRBV30 to TRBJ2-4, with D possibly matching TRBD2 (5 bases). The CDR3 length is 15 residues. CDR1 is GTSNPN and CDR2 is SVGIG in the germline V gene (reference sequence). V shed 5 bases and J shed 0 bases, with 14 bases lying between them. In DNA, the CDR3 is TGTGCCTGGGGATCGACTACCTTAGCCAAAAACATTCAGTACTTC. Translation gives CAWGSTTLAKNIQYF. Supplemented by reference TRBV30 and TRBJ2-4, the full variable domain reads SQTIHQWPATLVQPVGSPLSLECTVEGTSNPNLYWYRQAAGRGLQLLFYSVGIGQISSEVPQNLSASRPQDRQFILSSKKLLLSDSGFYLCAWGSTTLAKNIQYFGAGTRLSVL.

The rearrangement links TRBV5-8 to TRBJ1-4, with D uncertain. This CDR3 is 14 amino acids long. In germline, CDR1 is SGHTS, CDR2 YDEGEE. Trimming pared 1 base from V and 8 bases from J, leaving 12 bases between. This CDR3 is CASSLSLVREKLFF. The CDR3 DNA reads TGTGCCAGCAGCTTGTCCTTGGTCAGGGAAAAACTGTTTTTT.

The V call is TRBV4-1, the J call TRBJ2-5; perhaps TRBD2 as D (6 bases). This CDR3 is built from 13 residues. Trimming pared 6 bases from V and 5 bases from J, leaving 13 bases between. Germline V gives CDR1 MGHRA, CDR2 YSYEKL. In DNA, the CDR3 is TGCGCCAGCAGACGAACCAGCGGGGAGACCCAGTACTTC. As protein: CASRRTSGETQYF.

The chain couples TRBV19 to TRBJ1-5, with D possibly being TRBD1 (5 bases). The CDR3 consists of 15 residues. CDR1 is LNHDA and CDR2 is SQIVND in the germline V gene (reference sequence). V was cut by 10 bases and J by 3 bases, with 19 bases left in between. The CDR3 spells CATGIRADLNQPQHF. The DNA of the CDR3 is TGTGCCACCGGGATCAGGGCAGATCTCAATCAGCCCCAGCATTTT.

V usage is TRBV7-9 and J usage is TRBJ2-5, with 8 positions matching TRBD2. V lost 5 bases to trimming and J lost 2 bases; unmatched junction nucleotides: 10. The CDR3 consists of 16 residues. Germline V CDR1 and CDR2: SEHNR, FQNEAQ (reference sequence). In DNA form, the CDR3 reads TGTGCCAGCAGCAACACCTGGAGCGGGAGTCAAGAGACCCAGTACTTC. Translation gives CASSNTWSGSQETQYF.

Turning to this clone: The sample has other DNA sequences that encode this CDR3 too. CDR3 protein: CASSSPGLAAYEQYF. The DNA for the CDR3 is TGTGCCAGCAGCTCACCGGGACTAGCGGCTTACGAGCAGTACTTC. The chain combines TRBV5-4 with TRBJ2-7, with TRBD2 identical over 11 bases. V shed 3 bases and J 4 bases; nucleotides not matched to a gene: 6. Per the germline V gene, CDR1 is SGHNT and CDR2 is YYREEE (reference sequence). This CDR3 spans 15 amino acids.

This clone appeared a single time. This chain joins TRBV28 and TRBJ1-5; D unclear. V was trimmed by 7 bases and J by 6 bases, leaving 13 bases between them. This CDR3 is 13 amino acids long. CDR1 and CDR2 from the germline V gene are MDHEN and SYDVKM. The CDR3 spells CASTVTVGQPQHF. The CDR3 DNA reads TGTGCCAGCACCGTAACAGTGGGTCAGCCCCAGCATTTT. The full variable domain, rest sourced from reference TRBV28 and TRBJ1-5, is DVKVTQSSRYLVKRTGEKVFLECVQDMDHENMFWYRQDPGLGLRLIYFSYDVKMKEKGDIPEGYSVSREKKERFSLILESASTNQTSMYLCASTVTVGQPQHFGDGTRLSIL.

The chain combines TRBV2 with TRBJ2-7; tentative D call: TRBD1 (6 bases). Germline V gene data show CDR1 as SNHLY and CDR2 as FYNNEI. The CDR3 contains 12 residues. Trimming took off 2 bases at V and 10 bases at J, with 12 bases between the two ends. Here the CDR3 DNA reads TGTGCCAGCAGTGAACCCGGACAGCGTCAGTACTTC. Its protein product is CASSEPGQRQYF. Full variable domain (outside the CDR3, taken from reference TRBV2 and TRBJ2-7): EPEVTQTPSHQVTQMGQEVILRCVPISNHLYFYWYRQILGQKVEFLVSFYNNEISEKSEIFDDQFSVERPDGSNFTLKIRSTKLEDSAMYFCASSEPGQRQYFGPGTRLTVT.

The V call is TRBV5-1, the J call TRBJ2-3; tentatively, D is TRBD2 (7 bases). The CDR3 contains 16 residues. From germline, CDR1 is SGHRS and CDR2 YFSETQ. The V end lost 4 bases, the J end lost 7 bases, and 22 bases lay between the germline ends. This CDR3 is CASSRAGAPPPNTQYF. CDR3 DNA sequence: TGCGCCAGCAGCCGTGCGGGGGCCCCACCCCCCAATACGCAGTATTTT.

This rearrangement joins TRBV7-9 to TRBJ2-7; D possibly corresponds to TRBD1 (5 bases). CDR1 is SEHNR and CDR2 is FQNEAQ in the germline V gene (reference sequence). Trimming took off 5 bases at V and 3 bases at J, with 26 bases between the two ends. The CDR3 spans 18 residues. The CDR3: CASSLGAYSVSTRYEQYF. The CDR3 DNA reads TGTGCCAGCAGCCTAGGGGCCTATTCCGTTTCCACTCGCTACGAGCAGTACTTC.

The chain combines TRBV2 with TRBJ2-2; D tentatively fits TRBD1 or TRBD2 (5 bases each). Per germline, CDR1 SNHLY and CDR2 FYNNEI. The CDR3 has 15 residues. The V and J ends lost 5 bases and 5 bases respectively, with 15 bases between them. The CDR3 nucleotides read TGTGCCAGCAGTCTCCGCAGGGACGGTACCGGGGAGCTGTTTTTT. This translates into CASSLRRDGTGELFF.

Points on this clone: This sample also contains other DNA sequences that code for the same CDR3. The chain is built from TRBV7-3 and TRBJ2-2, with TRBD2 matching 7 bases. CDR3 size: 15 residues. The germline gives CDR1 SGHTA, CDR2 FQGTGA. The junction had 4 bases not matched to a gene; V was cut back by 3 bases and J by 3 bases. In nucleotides, the CDR3 is TGTGCCAGCAGCTTTGGGCTAGCGGACACCGGGGAGCTGTTTTTT. It translates to CASSFGLADTGELFF.

This chain joins TRBV9 and TRBJ1-3; no clear D. The CDR3 length is 13 residues. Trimming stripped 4 bases from V and 0 bases from J, with 5 bases between. CDR1 is SGDLS, CDR2 YYNGEE, per germline. CDR3 residues: CASSTDSGNTIYF. As DNA, the CDR3 is TGTGCCAGCAGCACAGACTCTGGAAACACCATATATTTT.

The chain joins TRBV9 to TRBJ2-1; D call uncertain. The V and J ends lost 1 base and 8 bases respectively, with 7 bases between them. Germline V gene data show CDR1 as SGDLS and CDR2 as YYNGEE. The CDR3 length is 12 residues. In DNA form, the CDR3 reads TGTGCCAGCAGCGTAAGGCCCCATGAGCAGTTCTTC. Its protein product is CASSVRPHEQFF.

This clone was counted once. Distinct nucleotide sequences in the sample also encode this CDR3. The chain joins TRBV5-1 to TRBJ2-3, with a weak D call TRBD1 (6 bases). V lost 0 bases and J 3 bases, leaving 8 bases between the germline ends. The CDR3 runs to 14 residues. Germline V CDR1 and CDR2: SGHRS, YFSETQ. The CDR3 nucleotides read TGCGCCAGCAGCTTGGACAGGGTGACAGATACGCAGTATTTT. This translates into CASSLDRVTDTQYF.

The chain has TRBV10-1 and TRBJ2-1, with a weak D call TRBD2 (5 bases). CDR3 length equals 13 residues. V gave up 7 bases and J gave up 1 base, with 8 bases separating them. The germline gives CDR1 WNHNN, CDR2 SYGVQD (reference sequence). This chain's CDR3 is CASTIASYNEQFF. The CDR3 DNA reads TGCGCCAGCACCATAGCGTCCTACAATGAGCAGTTCTTC.

The chain carries TRBV30 and TRBJ2-7; 7 nucleotides match TRBD2. V shed 2 bases and J 3 bases; nucleotides not matched to a gene: 10. This CDR3 comprises 15 residues. Germline V lookup: CDR1 GTSNPN, CDR2 SVGIG (reference sequence). CDR3 sequence: CAWSIRGGSYYEQYF. DNA for the CDR3: TGTGCCTGGAGTATCCGGGGCGGGAGTTACTACGAGCAGTACTTC.

The chain links TRBV6-5 to TRBJ2-7; D gene uncertain. V was pared by 6 bases and J by 0 bases, with 9 bases between. The CDR3 sequence is 13 residues long. The V gene's germline CDR1 is MNHEY and CDR2 SVGAGI. CDR3 nucleotide sequence: TGTGCCAGCAGGACGGGTCCCTCCTACGAGCAGTACTTC. It codes for CASRTGPSYEQYF.

The chain joins TRBV5-4 to TRBJ1-2; TRBD1 might be the D (6 bases). With 4 bases removed from V and 7 bases from J, the gap between germline ends came to 17 bases. Germline loops: CDR1 SGHNT, CDR2 YYREEE (reference sequence). This CDR3 contains 14 residues. In DNA form, the CDR3 reads TGTGCCAGCAGCCCCCGTACGGGGGCCGGTGGCTACACCTTC. Translating gives CASSPRTGAGGYTF.

As for this clone: Additional DNA sequences in this sample encode the identical CDR3. The chain carries TRBV14 and TRBJ2-5, with unresolved D. The CDR3 has 12 amino acids. Germline V lookup: CDR1 SGHDN, CDR2 FVKESK. With 3 bases removed from V and 4 bases from J, the gap between germline ends came to 6 bases. CDR3 sequence (DNA): TGTGCCAGCAGCCAGGTACGAGAGACCCAGTACTTC. Encoded protein: CASSQVRETQYF.

This rearrangement joins TRBV5-1 to TRBJ2-3, with 9 bases identical to TRBD1. There are 14 residues in the CDR3. V was pared by 5 bases and J by 6 bases, with 7 bases of the junction left unmatched. Germline CDR1 SGHRS, CDR2 YFSETQ. The CDR3 coding sequence is TGCGCCAGCAGGGGACAGGGTGGTTGGGATACGCAGTATTTT. Residues: CASRGQGGWDTQYF.

DNA of the CDR3: TGTGCCATCAGTGGGGCAGGTGGCTACACCTTC. Translation: CAISGAGGYTF. The chain joins TRBV10-3 to TRBJ1-2; D is unclear. From germline, CDR1 is ENHRY and CDR2 SYGVKD. Trimming removed 4 bases at V and 7 bases at J, with 7 bases between. This CDR3 has 11 residues.

The chain has TRBV9 and TRBJ2-1; 8 bases fit TRBD2. The trim removed 3 bases at V and 7 bases at J, leaving 6 bases unmatched. CDR3 length: 14 amino acids. Germline V lookup: CDR1 SGDLS, CDR2 YYNGEE. The CDR3 loop reads CASSAGLASNEQFF. The CDR3 DNA reads TGTGCCAGCAGCGCAGGACTAGCTTCAAATGAGCAGTTCTTC. Combining the CDR3 with reference TRBV9 and TRBJ2-1 gives the whole variable domain DSGVTQTPKHLITATGQRVTLRCSPRSGDLSVYWYQQSLDQGLQFLIQYYNGEERAKGNILERFSAQQFPDLHSELNLSSLELGDSALYFCASSAGLASNEQFFGPGTRLTVL.

V is TRBV10-3 and J is TRBJ2-7; a possible D gene is TRBD1 (5 bases). Germline V gene data show CDR1 as ENHRY and CDR2 as SYGVKD. Trimming took 1 base from V and 0 from J, leaving 10 bases between them. The CDR3 length is 15 residues. The CDR3 coding sequence is TGTGCCATCAGTGAGTTTCCGACAGCCTCCTACGAGCAGTACTTC. Its translation is CAISEFPTASYEQYF.